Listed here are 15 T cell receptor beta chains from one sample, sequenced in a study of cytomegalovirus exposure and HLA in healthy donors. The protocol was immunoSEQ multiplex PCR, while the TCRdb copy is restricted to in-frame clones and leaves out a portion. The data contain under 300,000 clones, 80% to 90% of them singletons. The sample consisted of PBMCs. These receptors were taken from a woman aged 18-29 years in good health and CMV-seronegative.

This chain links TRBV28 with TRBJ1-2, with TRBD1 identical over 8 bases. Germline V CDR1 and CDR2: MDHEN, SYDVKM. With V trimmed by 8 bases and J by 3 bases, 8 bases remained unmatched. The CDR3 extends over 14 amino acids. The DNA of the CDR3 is TGTGCCAGCTGTCCAGGGGGCGTTGACTATGGCTACACCTTC. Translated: CASCPGGVDYGYTF.

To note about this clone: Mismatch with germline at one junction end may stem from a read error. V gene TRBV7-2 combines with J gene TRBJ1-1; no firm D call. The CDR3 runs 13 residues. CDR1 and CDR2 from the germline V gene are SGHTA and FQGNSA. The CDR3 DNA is TGTGCCAGCAGCTGGTCGGAGAACGCTGAAGCTTTCTTT. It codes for CASSWSENAEAFF.

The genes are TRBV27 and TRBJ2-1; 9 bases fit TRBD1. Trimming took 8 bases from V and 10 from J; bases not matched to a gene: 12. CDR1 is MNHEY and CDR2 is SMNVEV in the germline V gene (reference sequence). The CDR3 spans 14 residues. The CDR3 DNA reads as TGTGCCAGCCGGGACAGGGAAGCTCCGGAGGAGCAGTTCTTC. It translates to CASRDREAPEEQFF.

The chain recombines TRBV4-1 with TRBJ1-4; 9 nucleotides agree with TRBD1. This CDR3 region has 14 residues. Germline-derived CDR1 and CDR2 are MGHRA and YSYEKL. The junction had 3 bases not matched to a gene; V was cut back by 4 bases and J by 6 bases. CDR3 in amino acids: CASSLTGGDEKLFF. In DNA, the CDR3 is TGCGCCAGCAGCCTAACAGGGGGCGATGAAAAACTGTTTTTT.

The CDR3 DNA is TGTGCCAGCCCCCGCGACAGGGAGCCTCGCTATGGCTACACCTTC. This sequence encodes CASPRDREPRYGYTF. The genes are TRBV2 and TRBJ1-2, with 7 bases that match TRBD1. Germline V gene data show CDR1 as SNHLY and CDR2 as FYNNEI. This CDR3 is built from 15 residues. The ends lost 8 bases at V and 4 bases at J; junction bases unmatched: 13.

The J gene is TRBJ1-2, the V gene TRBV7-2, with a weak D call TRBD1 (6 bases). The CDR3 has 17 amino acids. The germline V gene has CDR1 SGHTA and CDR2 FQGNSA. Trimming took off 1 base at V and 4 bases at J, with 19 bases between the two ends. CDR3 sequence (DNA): TGTGCCAGCAGCTTAGAGGTCGTGGGGGCGCGATCCTATGGCTACACCTTC. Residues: CASSLEVVGARSYGYTF.

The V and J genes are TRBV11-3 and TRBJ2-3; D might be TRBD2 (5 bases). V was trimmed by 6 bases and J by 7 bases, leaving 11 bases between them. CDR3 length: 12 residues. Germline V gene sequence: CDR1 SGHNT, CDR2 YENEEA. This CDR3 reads CASSQRGNTQYF. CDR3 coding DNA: TGTGCCAGCAGTCAACGGGGTAATACGCAGTATTTT.

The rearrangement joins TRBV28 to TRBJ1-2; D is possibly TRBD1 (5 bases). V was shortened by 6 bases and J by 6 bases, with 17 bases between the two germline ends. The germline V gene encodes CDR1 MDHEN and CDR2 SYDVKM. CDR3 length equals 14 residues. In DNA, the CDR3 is TGTGCCAGCAGCCGACTCGGGGGTGACCATGGCTACACCTTC. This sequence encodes CASSRLGGDHGYTF.

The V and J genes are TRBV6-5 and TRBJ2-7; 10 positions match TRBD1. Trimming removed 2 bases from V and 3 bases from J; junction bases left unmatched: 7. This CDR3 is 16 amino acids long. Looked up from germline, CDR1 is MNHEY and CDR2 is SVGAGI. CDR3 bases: TGTGCCAGCAGTTACGGAGGAGGGACAGGGGACTACGAGCAGTACTTC. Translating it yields CASSYGGGTGDYEQYF.

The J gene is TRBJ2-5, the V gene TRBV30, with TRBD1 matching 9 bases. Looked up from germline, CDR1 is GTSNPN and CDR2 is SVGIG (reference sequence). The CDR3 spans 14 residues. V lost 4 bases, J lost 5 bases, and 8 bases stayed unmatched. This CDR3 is CAWTQQGAMETQYF. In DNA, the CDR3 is TGTGCCTGGACCCAACAGGGGGCCATGGAGACCCAGTACTTC.

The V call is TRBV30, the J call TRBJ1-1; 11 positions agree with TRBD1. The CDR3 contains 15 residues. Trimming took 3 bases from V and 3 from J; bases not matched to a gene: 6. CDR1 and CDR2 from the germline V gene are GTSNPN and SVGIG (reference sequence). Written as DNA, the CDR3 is TGTGCCTGGAGGCGAAGGGACAGGGGGGACACTGAAGCTTTCTTT. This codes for CAWRRRDRGDTEAFF.

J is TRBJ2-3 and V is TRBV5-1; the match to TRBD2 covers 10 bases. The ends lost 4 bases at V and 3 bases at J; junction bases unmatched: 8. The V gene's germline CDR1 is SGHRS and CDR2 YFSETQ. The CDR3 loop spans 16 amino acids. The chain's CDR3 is CASSRPLAGETDTQYF. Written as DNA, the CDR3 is TGCGCCAGCAGCAGACCTCTAGCGGGAGAGACAGATACGCAGTATTTT.

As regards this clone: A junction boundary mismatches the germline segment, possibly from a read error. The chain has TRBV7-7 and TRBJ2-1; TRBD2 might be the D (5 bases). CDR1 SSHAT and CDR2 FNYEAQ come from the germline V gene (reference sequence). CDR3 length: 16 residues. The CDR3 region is CASSLNAGGSYNEQFF. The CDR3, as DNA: TGTGCTAGCAGCTTAAACGCCGGAGGCTCCTACAATGAGCAGTTCTTC. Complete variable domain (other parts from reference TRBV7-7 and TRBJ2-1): GAGVSQSPRYKVTKRGQDVTLRCDPISSHATLYWYQQALGQGPEFLTYFNYEAQPDKSGLPSDRFSAERPEGSISTLTIQRTEQRDSAMYRCASSLNAGGSYNEQFFGPGTRLTVL.

The CDR3 spells CASSLGAGASDGYTF. CDR3 DNA: TGTGCCAGCAGCTTAGGAGCAGGGGCCAGTGATGGCTACACCTTC. The rearrangement links TRBV7-9 to TRBJ1-2; a weak D match, TRBD1 (6 bases). CDR1 and CDR2 (germline): SEHNR, FQNEAQ (reference sequence). This CDR3 region has 15 residues. V lost 1 base and J 6 bases, leaving 15 bases between the germline ends.

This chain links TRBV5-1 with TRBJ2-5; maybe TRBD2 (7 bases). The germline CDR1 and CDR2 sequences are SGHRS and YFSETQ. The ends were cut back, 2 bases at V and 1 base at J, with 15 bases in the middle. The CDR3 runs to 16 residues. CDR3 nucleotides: TGCGCCAGCAGCTTCACGGGGGGCCCTGTCCAAGAGACCCAGTACTTC. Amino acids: CASSFTGGPVQETQYF.